These 17 T cell receptor beta chains were all obtained from the same sample, sequenced in a study of blood T cell repertoires in COVID-19. Measured with immunoSEQ multiplex PCR; TCRdb has only the in-frame clones, and not every one. The sample lists more than 150,000 clones; about 80% were seen once. The sequencing sample was made of PBMCs or T cells enriched from blood (not recorded which). These receptors all come from a man aged 60 to 69 who had been exposed to COVID-19.

The chain carries TRBV3-1 (or the pseudogene TRBV3-2) and TRBJ2-5; 10 bases agree with TRBD2. CDR1 and CDR2 from the germline V gene are LGHDT and YNNKEL (reference sequence). CDR3 length: 15 amino acids. The J segment lost 5 bases and the V segment lost 4 bases, leaving 7 bases of the junction unmatched. CDR3 in DNA: TGTGCCAGCAGCCCCAGCGGGAGGGCCCCTGAGACCCAGTACTTC. Translated: CASSPSGRAPETQYF.

The V and J genes are TRBV7-8 and TRBJ1-5; tentatively, D is TRBD1 (6 bases). This CDR3 comprises 16 residues. V was cut by 0 bases and J by 3 bases, with 12 bases left in between. Per germline, CDR1 SGHVS and CDR2 FQNEAQ. CDR3 coding DNA: TGTGCCAGCAGCTTAGCCAGGGACACCTACAATCAGCCCCAGCATTTT. Amino acid sequence: CASSLARDTYNQPQHF.

This clone was picked up a small number of times. The chain has TRBV19 and TRBJ2-3; possibly TRBD1 for D (6 bases). Germline V gene lookup returns CDR1 LNHDA and CDR2 SQIVND (reference sequence). Trimming took off 7 bases at V and 5 bases at J, with 13 bases between the two ends. The length of the CDR3 is 13 residues. The CDR3 nucleotides are TGTGCCAGTACCCCGACCAGGGGAGATACGCAGTATTTT. Translation: CASTPTRGDTQYF.

This clone was detected a few times. Other nucleotide sequences from this sample produce the same CDR3. The chain is built from TRBV6-4 and TRBJ2-2, with D hard to call. The CDR3 is 14 amino acids. CDR1 is MRHNA, CDR2 SNTAGT, per germline. Deletions cut 0 bases from V and 3 bases from J, with 5 bases between. CDR3 sequence (DNA): TGTGCCAGCAGTGACTCGACTGACACCGGGGAGCTGTTTTTT. Encoded protein: CASSDSTDTGELFF.

The V gene is TRBV19, the J gene TRBJ1-2, with D unresolved. The germline gives CDR1 LNHDA, CDR2 SQIVND (reference sequence). V lost 3 bases, J lost 3 bases, and 8 bases lay in between. The CDR3 loop spans 13 amino acids. The CDR3 nucleotides read TGTGCCAGTAGTATGAGGGCGGACTATGGCTACACCTTC. It is translated as CASSMRADYGYTF.

CDR3 residues: CASSQEGTGAPQPQHF. DNA of the CDR3: TGCGCCAGCAGCCAAGAAGGGACAGGGGCACCCCAGCCCCAGCATTTT. The chain has TRBV4-1 and TRBJ1-5; 10 positions match TRBD1. Germline V gives CDR1 MGHRA, CDR2 YSYEKL. The CDR3 is 16 amino acids. J lost 7 bases, V lost 0 bases, and 6 bases had no gene match.

This chain links TRBV5-6 with TRBJ1-4; D unresolved. Germline V gives CDR1 SGHDT, CDR2 YYEEEE. The CDR3 has 14 residues. Trimming took 1 base from V and 7 from J, leaving 11 bases between them. The CDR3: CASSLFLRPEKLFF. CDR3 in DNA: TGTGCCAGCAGCTTGTTTCTGCGGCCTGAAAAACTGTTTTTT.

This clone occurred once. The rearrangement links TRBV5-1 to TRBJ2-1; 11 bases agree with TRBD2. Germline CDR1 is SGHRS and CDR2 is YFSETQ. The CDR3 length is 17 residues. Trimming at V came to 4 bases and at J to 4 bases, leaving 10 bases not matched to a gene. Written as DNA, the CDR3 is TGCGCCAGCAGCCCCATAACGGGGACTAGCGGTTACAATGAGCAGTTCTTC. Protein product: CASSPITGTSGYNEQFF.

The V and J genes are TRBV27 and TRBJ2-1, with 11 bases lining up with TRBD2. This CDR3 region has 20 residues. V was clipped by 3 bases and J by 2 bases; unmatched bases: 15. Germline lookup yields CDR1 MNHEY and CDR2 SMNVEV (reference sequence). Written as DNA, the CDR3 is TGTGCCAGCAGTTTGATTCTTCGGCTAGCGGGAGGCCAGCCCTACAATGAGCAGTTCTTC. Translation gives CASSLILRLAGGQPYNEQFF.

This clone was observed a handful of times. The genes are TRBV6-2 or TRBV6-3 and TRBJ1-2; TRBD1 might be the D (5 bases). The CDR3 has 13 amino acids. Trimming took 2 bases from V and 7 from J, leaving 11 bases between them. Germline CDR1 reads MNHEY; CDR2 reads SVGEGT. The CDR3 coding sequence is TGTGCCAGCAGTTACATCCAGGGAGGTGGCTACACCTTC. This gives the protein CASSYIQGGGYTF.

This sequence joins TRBV27 and TRBJ2-7; possible D gene TRBD2, 6 bases. There are 13 residues in the CDR3. Trimming left V 4 bases short and J 4 bases short, with 11 bases between. Germline V CDR1 and CDR2: MNHEY, SMNVEV (reference sequence). Here the CDR3 reads CASSSSGGYEQYF. CDR3 nucleotides: TGTGCCAGCAGTTCGTCAGGAGGGTACGAGCAGTACTTC.

The CDR3 DNA reads as TGTGCCAGCAGCTTGGGCACGACAGACTATGGCTACACCTTC. It is translated as CASSLGTTDYGYTF. The rearrangement joins TRBV11-2 to TRBJ1-2, with D perhaps matching TRBD1 (5 bases). Germline values: CDR1 SGHAT, CDR2 FQNNGV. V lost 3 bases, J lost 3 bases, and 11 bases lay in between. This CDR3 is built from 14 residues.

A word on this clone: Other DNA sequences in the sample encode the same CDR3. The chain recombines TRBV30 with TRBJ1-6; TRBD1 might be the D (6 bases). This CDR3 has 13 residues. V was clipped by 7 bases and J by 7 bases, with 14 bases between them. CDR1 and CDR2 from the germline V gene are GTSNPN and SVGIG (reference sequence). DNA for the CDR3: TGTGCCTCCCGAGGGCAGGGGAATTCACCCCTCCACTTT. Translated: CASRGQGNSPLHF.

This clone was found many times. This chain joins TRBV20-1 and TRBJ2-7; possibly TRBD1 or TRBD2 for D (5 bases each). The CDR3 length is 12 residues. Trimming took 3 bases from V and 9 from J, leaving 15 bases between them. Germline V lookup: CDR1 DFQATT, CDR2 SNEGSKA (reference sequence). The CDR3 here is CSASGAGPGQYF. Here the CDR3 DNA reads TGCAGTGCTAGTGGGGCGGGCCCAGGGCAGTACTTC.

V is TRBV15 and J is TRBJ1-1; 12 bases align to TRBD1. The V gene end was trimmed by 3 bases and the J gene end by 1 base; junction bases not matched to a gene: 3. This CDR3 spans 16 amino acids. Germline values: CDR1 LNHNV, CDR2 YYDKDF (reference sequence). The CDR3 sequence is CATSSRDRGPNTEAFF. The CDR3, as DNA: TGTGCCACCAGCAGCCGGGACAGGGGGCCGAACACTGAAGCTTTCTTT.

The V and J genes are TRBV12-3 or TRBV12-4 and TRBJ2-3; 10 nucleotides match TRBD2. This CDR3 spans 13 amino acids. V lost 6 bases, J lost 3 bases, and 0 bases stayed unmatched. This CDR3 reads CASRTSGTDTQYF. CDR3 DNA sequence: TGTGCCAGCAGGACTAGCGGGACAGATACGCAGTATTTT.

Ten or more counts support this clone. The rearrangement uses TRBV6-1 and TRBJ1-4; perhaps TRBD1 as D (6 bases). Looked up from germline, CDR1 is MNHNS and CDR2 is SASEGT. The V gene lost 6 bases and the J gene lost 2 bases, with 22 bases spanning the gap. The CDR3 covers 18 residues. The CDR3 protein is CASREQGGVLKTNEKLFF. DNA of the CDR3: TGTGCCAGCAGAGAACAGGGAGGGGTGTTAAAGACTAATGAAAAACTGTTTTTT.